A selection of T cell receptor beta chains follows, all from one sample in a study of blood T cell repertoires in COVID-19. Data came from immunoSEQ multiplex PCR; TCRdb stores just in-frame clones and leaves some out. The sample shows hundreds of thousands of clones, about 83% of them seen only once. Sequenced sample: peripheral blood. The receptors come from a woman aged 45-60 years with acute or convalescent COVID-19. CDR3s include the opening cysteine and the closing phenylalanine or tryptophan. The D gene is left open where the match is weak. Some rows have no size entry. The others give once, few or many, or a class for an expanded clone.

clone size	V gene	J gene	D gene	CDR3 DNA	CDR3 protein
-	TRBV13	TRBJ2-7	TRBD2	TGTGCCAGCAGACGGAGCGGGGTCTCCTACGAGCAGTACTTC	CASRRSGVSYEQYF
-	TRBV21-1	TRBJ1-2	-	TGTGCCAGCAGCAAAAACGAGGGGGTGGTTAATGGCTACACCTTC	CASSKNEGVVNGYTF
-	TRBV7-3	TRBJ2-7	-	TGTGCCAGCAGCCAAAACGGTGGAGGTCTCTACGAGCAGTACTTC	CASSQNGGGLYEQYF
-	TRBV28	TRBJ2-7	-	TGTGCCAGCAGTCGAGGGAGCTCCTACGAGCAGTACTTC	CASSRGSSYEQYF
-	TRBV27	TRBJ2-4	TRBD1	TGTGCCAGCAGCTGGACAGGGGCGGGGGCCAAAAACATTCAGTACTTC	CASSWTGAGAKNIQYF
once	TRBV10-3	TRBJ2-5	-	TGTGCCATCAGTGGGGGCAGGGAAGAGACCCAGTACTTC	CAISGGREETQYF
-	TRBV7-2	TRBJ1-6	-	TGTGCCAGCAGCTTAAGGATAGGGGAAGGTTCACCCCTCCACTTT	CASSLRIGEGSPLHF
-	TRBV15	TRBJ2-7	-	TGTGCCACCAGCACAGTGGGCCCCGCCTACGAGCAGTACTTC	CATSTVGPAYEQYF
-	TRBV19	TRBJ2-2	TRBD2	TGTGCCAGTAGTAGGACCGGGACTAGGCACACCGGGGAGCTGTTTTTT	CASSRTGTRHTGELFF
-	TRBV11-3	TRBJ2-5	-	TGTGCCAGCAGCCTAGGGGTCGGGGAGGAAGAGACCCAGTACTTC	CASSLGVGEEETQYF
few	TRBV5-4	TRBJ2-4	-	TGTGCCAGCAGCTTGGGCGGGGATAGTAAAAACATTCAGTACTTC	CASSLGGDSKNIQYF
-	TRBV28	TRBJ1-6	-	TGTGCCAGCAGTCTACCAGACATTCCACCCCTCCACTTT	CASSLPDIPPLHF
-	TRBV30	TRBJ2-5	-	TGTGCCTCCTTCCGCGGGCGTGAGACCCAGTACTTC	CASFRGRETQYF
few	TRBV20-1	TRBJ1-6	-	TGCAGTGCTAGGGGCATAACCCTCCACTTT	CSARGITLHF
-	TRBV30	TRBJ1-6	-	TGTGCCTGGGCAGGGGATTATAATTCACCCCTCCACTTT	CAWAGDYNSPLHF
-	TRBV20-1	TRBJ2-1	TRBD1	TGCAGTGCTAGTCAGGGGGACCACAATGAGCAGTTCTTC	CSASQGDHNEQFF
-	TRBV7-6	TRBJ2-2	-	TGTGCCAGCAGCGCCTTGGGGCAGTCCACCGGGGAGCTGTTTTTT	CASSALGQSTGELFF
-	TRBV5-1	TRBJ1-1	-	TGCGCCAGCAGCTTTGCGGGCCAAGCTTTCTTT	CASSFAGQAFF
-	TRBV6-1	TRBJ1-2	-	TGTGCCAGCAGTGAATTGGGTGGTGGGGACATCTATGGCTACACCTTC	CASSELGGGDIYGYTF
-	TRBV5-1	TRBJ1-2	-	TGCGCCAGTGCCCCAGGGAAGGACTATGGCTACACCTTC	CASAPGKDYGYTF
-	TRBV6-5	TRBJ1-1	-	TGTGCCAGCAGTCGGAGGAACACTGAAGCTTTCTTT	CASSRRNTEAFF
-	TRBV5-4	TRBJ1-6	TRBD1	TGTGCCAGCAGCCCCGGACAGGGTTCGGATTCACCCCTCCACTTT	CASSPGQGSDSPLHF
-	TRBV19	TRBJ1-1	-	TGTGCCAGTAGTACGACTGGGAACACTGAAGCTTTCTTT	CASSTTGNTEAFF
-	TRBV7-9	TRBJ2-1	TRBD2	TGTGCCAGCAGCAACCTACTAGCGGGGGGGCCCTATGAGCAGTTCTTC	CASSNLLAGGPYEQFF
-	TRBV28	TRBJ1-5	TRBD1	TGTGCCAGCAGTTGGGACAGGGGTTTCAATCAGCCCCAGCATTTT	CASSWDRGFNQPQHF
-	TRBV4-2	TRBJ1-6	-	TGTGCCAGCAGCCAAGATGGGGGGGGGAATTCACCCCTCCACTTT	CASSQDGGGNSPLHF
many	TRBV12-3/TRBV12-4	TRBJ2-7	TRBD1	TGTGCCAGCAGTCCGGGACAGGGGTACGAGCAGTACTTC	CASSPGQGYEQYF
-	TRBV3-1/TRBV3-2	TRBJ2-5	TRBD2	TGTGCCAGCAGCCAAGTTTCAGCGGGGGCTCGAGGGGAGGAGACCCAGTACTTC	CASSQVSAGARGEETQYF
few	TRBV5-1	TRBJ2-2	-	TGCGCCAGCAGCTCCCTGAGTACCAACACCGGGGAGCTGTTTTTT	CASSSLSTNTGELFF
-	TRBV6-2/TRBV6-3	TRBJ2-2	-	TGTGCCAGCAGTTACGGACTGAACACCGGGGAGCTGTTTTTT	CASSYGLNTGELFF
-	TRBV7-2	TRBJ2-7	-	TGTGCCAGCAGCTTAGTTCAGGGGATGGCCTACGAGCAGTACTTC	CASSLVQGMAYEQYF
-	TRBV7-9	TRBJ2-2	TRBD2	TGTGCCACCCAGGGACTAGCGGGGGCCCCGAACACCGGGGAGCTGTTTTTT	CATQGLAGAPNTGELFF
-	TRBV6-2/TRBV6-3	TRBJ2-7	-	TGTGCCAGCAGTTACTCCAGGGATTCCCTCTACGAGCAGTACTTC	CASSYSRDSLYEQYF
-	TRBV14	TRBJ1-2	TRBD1	TGTGCCAGCAGCTCTCGGACAGGCGTTAACTATGGCTACACCTTC	CASSSRTGVNYGYTF
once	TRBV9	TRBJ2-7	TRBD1	TGTGCCAGCAGCCTAGGAGTACAGGGGTTCTACGAGCAGTACTTC	CASSLGVQGFYEQYF
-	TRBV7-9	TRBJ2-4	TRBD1	TGTGCCAGCAGCCGAGCCGGGACAGGGAACATTCAGTACTTC	CASSRAGTGNIQYF
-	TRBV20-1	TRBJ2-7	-	TGCAGTGCTAGGGACAGATTCGAGCAGTACTTC	CSARDRFEQYF
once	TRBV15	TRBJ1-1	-	TGTGCCACCAGCAGAGGAGGGCAACCTAATGAAGCTTTCTTT	CATSRGGQPNEAFF
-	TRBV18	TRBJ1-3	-	TGTGCCAGCTCACCACCTTCAGGGTCACGGTCTGGAAACACCATATATTTT	CASSPPSGSRSGNTIYF
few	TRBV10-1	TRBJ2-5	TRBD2	TGCGCCAGCAGTGAGTGGACTAGCGGGAGGGAGACCCAGTACTTC	CASSEWTSGRETQYF
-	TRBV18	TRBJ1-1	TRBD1	TGTGCCAGCTCACCAACAGGGGCGGTGAACACTGAAGCTTTCTTT	CASSPTGAVNTEAFF
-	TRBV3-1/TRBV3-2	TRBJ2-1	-	TGTGCCAGCAGACGCGGACTCCGACAGGCCGATGAGCAGTTCTTC	CASRRGLRQADEQFF
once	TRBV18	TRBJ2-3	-	TGTGCCAGCTCACCACCTAGGGGATCTAGCACAGATACGCAGTATTTT	CASSPPRGSSTDTQYF
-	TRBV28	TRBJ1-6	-	TGTGCCAGTTTTCCAGGGGACCCTTCACCCCTCCACTTT	CASFPGDPSPLHF
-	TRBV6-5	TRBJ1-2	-	TGTGCCAGCAGACCAACAGGGAAAGGGGATGGCTACACCTTC	CASRPTGKGDGYTF
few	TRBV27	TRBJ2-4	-	TGTGCCAGCAGTTTAGAGGGCATTCAGTACTTC	CASSLEGIQYF
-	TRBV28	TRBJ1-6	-	TGTGCCAGCAGTTTCGGGAGCTCCTATAATTCACCCCTCCACTTT	CASSFGSSYNSPLHF
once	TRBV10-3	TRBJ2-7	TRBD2	TGTGCCATCAGTGGAGCGGGGGGCCTATACGAGCAGTACTTC	CAISGAGGLYEQYF
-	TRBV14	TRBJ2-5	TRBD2	TGTGCCAGCAGCCAAGGTCAAAAGCGGGAGCCACAAGAGACCCAGTACTTC	CASSQGQKREPQETQYF
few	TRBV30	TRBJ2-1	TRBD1	TGTGCCTGGAGTCCTTTCCGACAGGGGACCCCCAATGAGCAGTTCTTC	CAWSPFRQGTPNEQFF
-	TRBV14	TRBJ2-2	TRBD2	TGTGCCAGCAGCTCGACTAGCGGGAGGGCCTACGGGGAGCTGTTTTTT	CASSSTSGRAYGELFF
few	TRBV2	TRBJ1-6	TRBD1	TGTGCCAGCATGACCGGGACAGGGGTAGGTTCACCCCTCCACTTT	CASMTGTGVGSPLHF
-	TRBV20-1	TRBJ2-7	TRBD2	TGCAGTGCTCGGGAGGCCTACGAGCAGTACTTC	CSAREAYEQYF
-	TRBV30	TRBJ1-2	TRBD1	TGTGCCTGGAGCCCTGACAGGGCCACCTATGGCTACACCTTC	CAWSPDRATYGYTF
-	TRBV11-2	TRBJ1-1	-	TGTGCCAGCAGCAAAGCAGGGACAAGGATGAACACTGAAGCTTTCTTT	CASSKAGTRMNTEAFF
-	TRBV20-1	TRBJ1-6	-	TGCAGTGCTAGTGGGGGCGGTTATAATTCACCCCTCCACTTT	CSASGGGYNSPLHF
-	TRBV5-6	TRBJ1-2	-	TGTGCCAGCAGCCCTGACAGGTCGGGCTACACCTTC	CASSPDRSGYTF